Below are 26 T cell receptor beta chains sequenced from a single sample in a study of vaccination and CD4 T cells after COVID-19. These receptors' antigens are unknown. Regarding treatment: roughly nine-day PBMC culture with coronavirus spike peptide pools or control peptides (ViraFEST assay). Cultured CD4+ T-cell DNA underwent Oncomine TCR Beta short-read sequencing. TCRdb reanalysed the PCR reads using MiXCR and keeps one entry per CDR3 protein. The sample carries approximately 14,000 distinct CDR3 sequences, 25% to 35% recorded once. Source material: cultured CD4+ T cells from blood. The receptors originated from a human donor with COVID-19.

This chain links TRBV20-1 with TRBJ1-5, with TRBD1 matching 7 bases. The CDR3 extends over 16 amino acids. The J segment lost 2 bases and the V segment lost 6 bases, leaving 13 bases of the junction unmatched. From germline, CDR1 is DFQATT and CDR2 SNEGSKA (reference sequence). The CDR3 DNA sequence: TGCAGTGCCACAAGGCTACAGGGGCAGGGCAATCAGCCCCAGCATTTT. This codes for CSATRLQGQGNQPQHF.

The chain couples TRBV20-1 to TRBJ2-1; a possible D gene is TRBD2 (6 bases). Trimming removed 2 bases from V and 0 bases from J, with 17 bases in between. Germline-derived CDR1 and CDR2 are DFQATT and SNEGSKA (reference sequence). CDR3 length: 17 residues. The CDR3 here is CSARPPGTPNSYNEQFF. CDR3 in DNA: TGCAGTGCTAGACCCCCCGGGACTCCGAACTCCTACAATGAGCAGTTCTTC.

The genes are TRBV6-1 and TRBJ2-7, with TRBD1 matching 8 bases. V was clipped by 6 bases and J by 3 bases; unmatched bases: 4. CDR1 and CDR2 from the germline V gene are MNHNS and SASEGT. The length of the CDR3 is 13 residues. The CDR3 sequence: CASSRGHDYEQYF. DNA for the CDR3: TGTGCCAGCAGCAGGGGGCACGACTACGAGCAGTACTTC.

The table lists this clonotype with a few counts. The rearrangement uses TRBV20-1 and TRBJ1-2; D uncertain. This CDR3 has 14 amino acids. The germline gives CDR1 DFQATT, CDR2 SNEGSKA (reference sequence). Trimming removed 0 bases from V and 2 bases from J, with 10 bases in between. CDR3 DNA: TGCAGTGCTAGAGATTATAAAGAGAACTATGGCTACACCTTC. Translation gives CSARDYKENYGYTF.

The CDR3 nucleotides read TGTGCCAGCAGCCAAGACCCTAGCGGGGGAGGTATAGATACGCAGTATTTT. It yields the protein CASSQDPSGGGIDTQYF. The V call is TRBV4-2, the J call TRBJ2-3; the match to TRBD2 covers 10 bases. Germline V gene data show CDR1 as LGHNA and CDR2 as YNFKEQ. J lost 5 bases, V lost 0 bases, and 8 bases had no gene match. This CDR3 has 17 residues.

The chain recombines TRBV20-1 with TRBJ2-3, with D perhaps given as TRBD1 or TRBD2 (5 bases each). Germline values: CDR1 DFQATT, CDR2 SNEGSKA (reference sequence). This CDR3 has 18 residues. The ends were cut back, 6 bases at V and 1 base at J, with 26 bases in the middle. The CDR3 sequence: CSANVLVGGYPRTDTQYF. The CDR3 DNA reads TGCAGTGCCAATGTCCTCGTTGGGGGTTATCCCCGCACAGATACGCAGTATTTT.

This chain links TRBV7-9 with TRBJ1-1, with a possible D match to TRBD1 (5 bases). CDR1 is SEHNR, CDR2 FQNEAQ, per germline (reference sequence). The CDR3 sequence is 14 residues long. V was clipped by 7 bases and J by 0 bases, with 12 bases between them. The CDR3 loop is CASTPGLLNTEAFF. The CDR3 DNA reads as TGTGCCAGCACCCCGGGACTCCTGAACACTGAAGCTTTCTTT.

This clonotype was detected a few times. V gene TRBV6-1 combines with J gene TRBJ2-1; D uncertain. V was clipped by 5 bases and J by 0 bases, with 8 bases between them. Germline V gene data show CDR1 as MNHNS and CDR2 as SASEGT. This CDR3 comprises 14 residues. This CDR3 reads CASSPSPSYNEQFF. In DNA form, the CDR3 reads TGTGCCAGCAGTCCATCTCCCTCCTACAATGAGCAGTTCTTC.

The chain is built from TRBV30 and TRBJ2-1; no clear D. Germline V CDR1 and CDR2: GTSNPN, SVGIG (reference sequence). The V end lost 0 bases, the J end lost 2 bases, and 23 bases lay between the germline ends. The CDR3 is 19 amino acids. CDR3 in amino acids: CAWSVPYFQPLGPYNEQFF. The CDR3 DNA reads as TGTGCCTGGAGTGTACCCTATTTCCAACCTCTCGGCCCCTACAATGAGCAGTTCTTC. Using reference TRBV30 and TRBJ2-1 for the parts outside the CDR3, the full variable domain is SQTIHQWPATLVQPVGSPLSLECTVEGTSNPNLYWYRQAAGRGLQLLFYSVGIGQISSEVPQNLSASRPQDRQFILSSKKLLLSDSGFYLCAWSVPYFQPLGPYNEQFFGPGTRLTVL.

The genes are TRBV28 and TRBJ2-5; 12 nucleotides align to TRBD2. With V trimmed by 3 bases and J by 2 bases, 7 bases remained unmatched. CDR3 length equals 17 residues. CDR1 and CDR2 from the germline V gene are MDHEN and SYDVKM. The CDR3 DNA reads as TGTGCCAGCAGTTTCCTAGCGGGGGGGCCCGGGCAAGAGACCCAGTACTTC. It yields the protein CASSFLAGGPGQETQYF.

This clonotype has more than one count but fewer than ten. CDR3 sequence (DNA): TGCAGTGCTAGAGACGGGGGGCGCCCCTACAATGAGCAGTTCTTC. Translating it yields CSARDGGRPYNEQFF. The J gene is TRBJ2-1, the V gene TRBV20-1; a possible D gene is TRBD2 (7 bases). Germline V lookup: CDR1 DFQATT, CDR2 SNEGSKA (reference sequence). CDR3 size: 15 residues. With 0 bases removed from V and 2 bases from J, the gap between germline ends came to 11 bases.

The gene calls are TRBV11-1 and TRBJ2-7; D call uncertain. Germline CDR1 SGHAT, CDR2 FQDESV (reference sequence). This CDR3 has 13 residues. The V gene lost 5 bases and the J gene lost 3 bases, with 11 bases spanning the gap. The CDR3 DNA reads TGTGCCAGCAGCCGTTCAACCGACTACGAGCAGTACTTC. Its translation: CASSRSTDYEQYF.

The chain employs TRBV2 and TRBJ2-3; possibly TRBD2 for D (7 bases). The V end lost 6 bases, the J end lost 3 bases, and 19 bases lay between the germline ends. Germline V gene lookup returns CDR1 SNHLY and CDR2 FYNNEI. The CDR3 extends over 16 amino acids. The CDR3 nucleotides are TGTGCCAGCAGCTATACTTCGGGGGGCCTAACAGATACGCAGTATTTT. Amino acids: CASSYTSGGLTDTQYF.

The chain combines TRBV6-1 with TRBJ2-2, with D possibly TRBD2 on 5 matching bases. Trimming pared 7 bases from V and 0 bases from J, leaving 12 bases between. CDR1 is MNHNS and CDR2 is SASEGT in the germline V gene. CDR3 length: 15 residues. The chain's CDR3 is CASIRTGTNTGELFF. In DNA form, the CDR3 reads TGTGCCAGCATCCGGACGGGAACGAACACCGGGGAGCTGTTTTTT.

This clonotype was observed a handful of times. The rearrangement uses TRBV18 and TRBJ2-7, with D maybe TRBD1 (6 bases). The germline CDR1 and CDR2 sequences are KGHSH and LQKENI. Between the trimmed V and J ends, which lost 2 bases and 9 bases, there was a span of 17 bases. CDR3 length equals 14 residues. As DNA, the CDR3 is TGTGCCAGCTCACCAGCCTCGAGTACAGGGACGCAGTACTTC. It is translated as CASSPASSTGTQYF.

CDR3 sequence: CASSYSFGGQLISGANVLTF. As DNA, the CDR3 is TGTGCCAGCAGTTACTCTTTCGGTGGACAGCTGATCTCTGGGGCCAACGTCCTGACTTTC. The chain links TRBV6-5 to TRBJ2-6; tentatively, D is TRBD1 (6 bases). The germline V and J ends were trimmed by 0 bases and 0 bases, with 18 bases remaining between them. In germline, CDR1 is MNHEY, CDR2 SVGAGI. There are 20 residues in the CDR3.

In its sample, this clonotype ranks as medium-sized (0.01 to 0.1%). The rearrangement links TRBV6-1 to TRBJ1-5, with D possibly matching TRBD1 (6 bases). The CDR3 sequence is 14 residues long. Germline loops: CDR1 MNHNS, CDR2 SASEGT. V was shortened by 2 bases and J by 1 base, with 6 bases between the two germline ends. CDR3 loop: CASSETGSNQPQHF. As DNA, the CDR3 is TGTGCCAGCAGTGAAACAGGGAGCAATCAGCCCCAGCATTTT.

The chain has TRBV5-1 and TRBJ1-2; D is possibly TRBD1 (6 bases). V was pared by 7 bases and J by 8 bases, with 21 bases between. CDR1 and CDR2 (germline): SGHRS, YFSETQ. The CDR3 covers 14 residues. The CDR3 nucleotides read TGCGCCAGCGCGACAGCTCGAGAGCAGGGGGGCTACACCTTC. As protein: CASATAREQGGYTF.

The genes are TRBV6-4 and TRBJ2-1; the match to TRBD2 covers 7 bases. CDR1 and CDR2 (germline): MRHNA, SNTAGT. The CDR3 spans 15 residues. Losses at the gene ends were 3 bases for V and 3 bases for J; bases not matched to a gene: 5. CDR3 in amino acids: CASSEEAGFYNEQFF. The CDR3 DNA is TGTGCCAGCAGTGAAGAAGCGGGGTTCTACAATGAGCAGTTCTTC.

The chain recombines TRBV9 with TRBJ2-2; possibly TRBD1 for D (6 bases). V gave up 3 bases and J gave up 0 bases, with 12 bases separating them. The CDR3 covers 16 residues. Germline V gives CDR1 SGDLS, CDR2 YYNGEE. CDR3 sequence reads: CASSGTGSPNTGELFF. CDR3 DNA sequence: TGTGCCAGCAGCGGTACAGGGAGTCCGAACACCGGGGAGCTGTTTTTT.

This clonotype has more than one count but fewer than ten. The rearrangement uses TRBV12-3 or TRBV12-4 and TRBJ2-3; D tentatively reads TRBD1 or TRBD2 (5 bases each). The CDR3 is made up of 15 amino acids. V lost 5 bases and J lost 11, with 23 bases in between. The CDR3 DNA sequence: TGTGCCAGCAGTCCACGGGGCAAACCCCCTAAGGGGCAGTATTTT. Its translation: CASSPRGKPPKGQYF.

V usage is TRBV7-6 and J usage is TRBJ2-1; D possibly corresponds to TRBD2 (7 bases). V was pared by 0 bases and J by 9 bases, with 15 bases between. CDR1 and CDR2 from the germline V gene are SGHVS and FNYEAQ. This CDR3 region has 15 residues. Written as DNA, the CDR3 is TGTGCCAGCAGCTTAGCGGGGGGGCGGGCCGGTGAGCAGTTCTTC. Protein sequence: CASSLAGGRAGEQFF.

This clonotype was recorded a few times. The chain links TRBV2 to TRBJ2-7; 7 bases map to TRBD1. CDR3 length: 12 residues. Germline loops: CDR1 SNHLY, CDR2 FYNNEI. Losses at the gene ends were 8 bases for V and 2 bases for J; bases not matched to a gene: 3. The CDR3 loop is CASRQGPYEQYF. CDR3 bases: TGTGCCAGCCGACAGGGTCCCTACGAGCAGTACTTC.

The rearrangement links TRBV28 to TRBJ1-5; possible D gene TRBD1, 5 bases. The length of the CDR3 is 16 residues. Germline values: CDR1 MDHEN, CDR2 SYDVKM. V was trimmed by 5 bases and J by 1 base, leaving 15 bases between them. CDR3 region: CASSPQGGASNQPQHF. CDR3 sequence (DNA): TGTGCCAGCAGTCCCCAGGGAGGGGCCAGCAATCAGCCCCAGCATTTT.

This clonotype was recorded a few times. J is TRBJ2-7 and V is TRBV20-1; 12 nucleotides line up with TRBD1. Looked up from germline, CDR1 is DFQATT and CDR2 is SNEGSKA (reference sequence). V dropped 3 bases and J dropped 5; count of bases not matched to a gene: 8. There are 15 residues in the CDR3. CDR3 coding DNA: TGCAGTGCTAGCCTGCTGGGACAGGGGGCCAACGAGCAGTACTTC. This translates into CSASLLGQGANEQYF.

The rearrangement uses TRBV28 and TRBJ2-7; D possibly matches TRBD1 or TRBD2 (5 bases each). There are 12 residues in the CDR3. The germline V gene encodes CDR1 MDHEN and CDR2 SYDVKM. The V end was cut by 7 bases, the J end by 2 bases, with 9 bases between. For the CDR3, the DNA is TGTGCCAGCATTGGGGACCCCTACGAGCAGTACTTC. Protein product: CASIGDPYEQYF.